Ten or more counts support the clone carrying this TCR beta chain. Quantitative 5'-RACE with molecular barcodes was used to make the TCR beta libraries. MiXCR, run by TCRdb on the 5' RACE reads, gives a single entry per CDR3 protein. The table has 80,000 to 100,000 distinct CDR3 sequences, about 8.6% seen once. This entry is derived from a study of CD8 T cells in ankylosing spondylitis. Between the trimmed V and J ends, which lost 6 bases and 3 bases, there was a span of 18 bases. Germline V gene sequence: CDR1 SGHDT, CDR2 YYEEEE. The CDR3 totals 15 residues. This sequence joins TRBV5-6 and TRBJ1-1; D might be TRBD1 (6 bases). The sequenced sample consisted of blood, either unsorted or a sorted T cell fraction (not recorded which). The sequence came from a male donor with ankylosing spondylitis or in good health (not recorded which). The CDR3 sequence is CASTRTWGQDTEAFF. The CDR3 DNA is TGTGCCAGCACCAGAACGTGGGGGCAGGACACTGAAGCTTTCTTT.